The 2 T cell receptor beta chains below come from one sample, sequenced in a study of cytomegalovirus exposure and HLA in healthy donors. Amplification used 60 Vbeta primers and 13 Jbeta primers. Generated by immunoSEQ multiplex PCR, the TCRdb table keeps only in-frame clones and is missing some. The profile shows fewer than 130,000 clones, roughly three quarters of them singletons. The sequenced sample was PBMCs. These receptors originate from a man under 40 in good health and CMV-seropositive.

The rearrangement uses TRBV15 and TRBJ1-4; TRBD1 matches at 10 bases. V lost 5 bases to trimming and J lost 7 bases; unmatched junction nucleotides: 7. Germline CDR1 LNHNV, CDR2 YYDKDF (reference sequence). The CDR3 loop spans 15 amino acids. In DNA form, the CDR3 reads TGTGCCACCAGCGACACCGGGACAGGGGTTGAAAAACTGTTTTTT. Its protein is CATSDTGTGVEKLFF. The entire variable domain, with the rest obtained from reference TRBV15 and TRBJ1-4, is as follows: DAMVIQNPRYQVTQFGKPVTLSCSQTLNHNVMYWYQQKSSQAPKLLFHYYDKDFNNEADTPDNFQSRRPNTSFCFLDIRSPGLGDTAMYLCATSDTGTGVEKLFFGSGTQLSVL.

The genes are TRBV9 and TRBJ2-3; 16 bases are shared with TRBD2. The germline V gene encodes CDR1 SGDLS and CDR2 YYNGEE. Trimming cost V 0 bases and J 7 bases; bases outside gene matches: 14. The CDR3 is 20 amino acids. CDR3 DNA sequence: TGTGCCAGCAGCGTAGAGTCACCCGGGACTAGCGGGGGGGCCAGGAATACGCAGTATTTT. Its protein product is CASSVESPGTSGGARNTQYF.